The 10 T cell receptor beta chains reported below all come from one sample, sequenced in a study of TIL therapy for anti-PD-1-resistant metastatic lung cancer. The time point was: pre-treatment sample, taken before nivolumab and TIL therapy. Sequencing used immunoSEQ v3. Data came from immunoSEQ multiplex PCR; TCRdb stores just in-frame clones and leaves some out. The sample lists about 15,000 clones; roughly 83% were seen once. The specimen was blood, collected at baseline. Receptor source: a person aged 25 to 80 with non-small cell lung cancer.

This chain uses TRBV4-3 with TRBJ1-2, with a possible D match to TRBD1 (6 bases). Germline V gene data show CDR1 as LGHNA and CDR2 as YSLEER. The CDR3 has 15 amino acids. The V end lost 0 bases, the J end lost 6 bases, and 14 bases lay between the germline ends. This CDR3 reads CASSQDRGTRDGYTF. The CDR3 DNA follows: TGCGCCAGCAGCCAAGATCGAGGGACACGGGATGGCTACACCTTC.

J is TRBJ1-1 and V is TRBV29-1; weak D call: TRBD1 (5 bases). Germline V CDR1 and CDR2: SQVTM, ANQGSEA. The CDR3 runs 12 residues. V was pared by 4 bases and J by 5 bases, with 11 bases between. CDR3 DNA sequence: TGCAGCGTTGTCGAGGGGTCAACTGAAGCTTTCTTT. Amino acids: CSVVEGSTEAFF.

This clone was observed a few times. The chain combines TRBV5-4 with TRBJ2-3; D is uncertain. CDR1 is SGHNT and CDR2 is YYREEE in the germline V gene (reference sequence). This CDR3 spans 14 amino acids. V lost 2 bases and J 0 bases, leaving 7 bases between the germline ends. CDR3 bases: TGTGCCAGCAGCTTTGGTCCTAGCACAGATACGCAGTATTTT. It specifies CASSFGPSTDTQYF.

The chain has TRBV6-1 and TRBJ1-5; 12 bases line up with TRBD1. V shed 3 bases, J shed 0 bases, and the junction held 6 bases outside the gene matches. Germline V gives CDR1 MNHNS, CDR2 SASEGT. The CDR3 contains 18 residues. The CDR3 DNA reads TGTGCCAGCAGTGACGGGACAGGGGGCCTCTCTAGCAATCAGCCCCAGCATTTT. Its protein product is CASSDGTGGLSSNQPQHF.

This CDR3 is CASSQDTGFGGYTF. Here the CDR3 DNA reads TGCGCCAGCAGCCAAGACACAGGGTTCGGGGGCTACACCTTC. The chain couples TRBV4-3 to TRBJ1-2; TRBD1 is a possible D gene (6 bases). CDR3 size: 14 residues. V was pared by 0 bases and J by 8 bases, with 13 bases between. In germline, CDR1 is LGHNA, CDR2 YSLEER.

This chain joins TRBV11-3 and TRBJ2-5; 9 bases fit TRBD2. The CDR3 sequence is 16 residues long. Per the germline V gene, CDR1 is SGHNT and CDR2 is YENEEA. The J segment lost 2 bases and the V segment lost 5 bases, leaving 9 bases of the junction unmatched. CDR3 loop: CASSPGSGGLQETQYF. Written as DNA, the CDR3 is TGTGCCAGCAGCCCCGGTAGCGGGGGACTTCAAGAGACCCAGTACTTC.

The rearrangement links TRBV5-1 to TRBJ2-1; 7 positions agree with TRBD1. In germline, CDR1 is SGHRS, CDR2 YFSETQ. The J segment lost 6 bases and the V segment lost 4 bases, leaving 4 bases of the junction unmatched. The CDR3 contains 13 residues. DNA for the CDR3: TGCGCCAGCAGCCCCTGGGACAGCAATGAGCAGTTCTTC. It encodes CASSPWDSNEQFF.

This chain joins TRBV21-1 and TRBJ2-1; the table's TRBD2 call for D was not verified on the DNA. TRBV21-1 is described as a pseudogene. The CDR3 loop spans 14 amino acids. The CDR3: CASSKLDIGNEQFF. CDR3 DNA: TGTGCCAGCAGCAAACTAGATATCGGCAATGAGCAGTTCTTC.

This chain joins TRBV7-9 and TRBJ2-4; a possible D gene is TRBD1 (6 bases). V was pared by 3 bases and J by 0 bases, with 15 bases between. CDR1 and CDR2 (germline): SEHNR, FQNEAQ (reference sequence). This CDR3 contains 17 residues. The CDR3 DNA reads as TGTGCCAGCAGCTTTATGGGTCAGACAGGAGCCAAAAACATTCAGTACTTC. This translates into CASSFMGQTGAKNIQYF. The whole variable domain, remainder taken from reference TRBV7-9 and TRBJ2-4, is DTGVSQNPRHKITKRGQNVTFRCDPISEHNRLYWYRQTLGQGPEFLTYFQNEAQLEKSRLLSDRFSAERPKGSFSTLEIQRTEQGDSAMYLCASSFMGQTGAKNIQYFGAGTRLSVL.

The rearrangement joins TRBV6-5 to TRBJ2-1; no reliable D call. CDR3 length equals 14 residues. V lost 6 bases to trimming and J lost 6 bases, with 15 bases between them. From germline, CDR1 is MNHEY and CDR2 SVGAGI. This CDR3 reads CASRPFRSSNEQFF. CDR3 DNA sequence: TGTGCCAGCAGGCCCTTCAGAAGTTCCAATGAGCAGTTCTTC.